This TCR beta chain was retrieved from a study of early T cells in non-severe SARS-CoV-2 infection. Germline loops: CDR1 SGHTA, CDR2 FQGTGA. The V end lost 6 bases, the J end lost 2 bases, and 12 bases lay between the germline ends. CDR3 length equals 14 residues. TCRdb reprocessed the 5' RACE reads via MiXCR and lists one record per CDR3 protein. The sample lists around 37,000 distinct CDR3 sequences, over 9% occurring once. In its sample, this clonotype was seen many times. The chain is built from TRBV7-3 and TRBJ2-3, with a tentative D call TRBD1 (6 bases). This TCR derives from an adult who was a healthcare worker with PCR-confirmed SARS-CoV-2 infection or an uninfected control (not recorded which). Material: whole blood. Written as DNA, the CDR3 is TGTGCCAGCAGGCTCCAGGGGACCACAGATACGCAGTATTTT. The encoded protein is CASRLQGTTDTQYF.